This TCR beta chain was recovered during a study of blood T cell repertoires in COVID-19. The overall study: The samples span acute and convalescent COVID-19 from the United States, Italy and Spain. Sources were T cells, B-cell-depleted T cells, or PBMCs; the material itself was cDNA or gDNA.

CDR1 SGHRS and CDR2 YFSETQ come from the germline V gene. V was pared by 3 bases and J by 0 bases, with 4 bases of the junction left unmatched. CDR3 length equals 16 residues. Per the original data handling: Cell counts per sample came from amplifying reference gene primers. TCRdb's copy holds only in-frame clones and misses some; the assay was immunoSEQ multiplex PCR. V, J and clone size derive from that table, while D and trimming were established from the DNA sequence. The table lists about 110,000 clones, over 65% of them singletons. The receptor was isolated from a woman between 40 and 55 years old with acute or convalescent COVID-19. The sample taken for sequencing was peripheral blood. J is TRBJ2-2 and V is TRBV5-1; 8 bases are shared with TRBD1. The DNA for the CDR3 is TGCGCCAGCAGCTGGTCGACAGGGGCGAACACCGGGGAGCTGTTTTTT. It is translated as CASSWSTGANTGELFF.